Listed here is a single T cell receptor (beta chain). The target antigen is unknown. The same CDR3 arises from other DNA sequences in this sample as well. This sample was included in a study of shared clonotypes between healthy human individuals. The study, taken as a whole, reports: Among non-shared clonotypes, generation probabilities were lower than among those shared by all four donors.

The CDR3 length is 15 residues. J lost 1 base, V lost 3 bases, and 2 bases had no gene match. Germline V lookup: CDR1 MGHRA, CDR2 YSYEKL. Genomic DNA of every subset was divided equally among multiple immunoSEQ plates. Libraries were prepared by immunoSEQ multiplex PCR; TCRdb keeps only in-frame clonotypes and omits some of them. The sample lists 2 million to 2.5 million clones, more than 85% occurring once. Source material: naive CD4+ T cells from PBMCs. As to subset: CD45RA+ positively selected. The chain carries TRBV4-1 and TRBJ2-1; 8 positions match TRBD2. The TCR originated in a man younger than 35 in good health. Some clones in this sample may be carry-over from other donors' samples. The CDR3: CASSHPGGSYNEQFF. CDR3 in DNA: TGCGCCAGCAGCCACCCGGGAGGGTCCTACAATGAGCAGTTCTTC.